One sample yielded the 14 T cell receptor beta chains listed below, sequenced in a study of cytomegalovirus exposure and HLA in healthy donors. Amplification used 60 Vbeta primers and 13 Jbeta primers. Profiling relied on immunoSEQ multiplex PCR, and the TCRdb table lists in-frame clones only, not all of them. This table holds roughly 150,000 clones, 60% to 80% found once. Sequencing input: PBMCs. The receptors were sampled from a woman aged 30 to 39 in good health and CMV-seronegative.

The rearrangement uses TRBV20-1 and TRBJ1-6, with no clear D. Between the trimmed V and J ends, which lost 2 bases and 8 bases, there was a span of 4 bases. From germline, CDR1 is DFQATT and CDR2 SNEGSKA (reference sequence). This CDR3 is built from 11 residues. The CDR3 protein is CSARSDSPLHF. DNA of the CDR3: TGCAGTGCTAGATCCGATTCACCCCTCCACTTT.

To note about this clone: The identical CDR3 is also encoded by other nucleotide sequences in the sample. The chain links TRBV28 to TRBJ1-2, with D unresolved. The V gene's germline CDR1 is MDHEN and CDR2 SYDVKM. Trimming removed 1 base at V and 8 bases at J, with 11 bases between. There are 13 residues in the CDR3. CDR3 residues: CASSLSQAGGYTF. The CDR3, as DNA: TGTGCCAGCAGTTTATCGCAGGCGGGGGGCTACACCTTC.

The chain has TRBV2 and TRBJ2-5, with TRBD1 identical over 8 bases. The J call may be wrong; the DNA end is better matched by TRBJ2-7. The CDR3 contains 16 residues. Germline CDR1 and CDR2: SNHLY and FYNNEI. The DNA for the CDR3 is TGTGCCAGCAAAGGTCTAGAGACAGGGGATTTCGACGAGCAGTACTTC. The encoded protein is CASKGLETGDFDEQYF.

V is TRBV6-6 and J is TRBJ1-2; possibly TRBD1 for D (5 bases). Trimming shortened V by 6 bases and J by 1 base, and 12 bases separated the two germline ends. Looked up from germline, CDR1 is MNHNY and CDR2 is SVGAGI (reference sequence). The CDR3 sequence is 14 residues long. DNA for the CDR3: TGTGCCAGCAGCTTGACAGTCCTTAACTATGGCTACACCTTC. It is translated as CASSLTVLNYGYTF.

The chain carries TRBV5-1 and TRBJ2-3; 7 bases fit TRBD1. Germline CDR1 and CDR2: SGHRS and YFSETQ. Unmatched junction bases numbered 7, after V lost 0 bases and J lost 6 bases. The length of the CDR3 is 15 residues. CDR3 sequence (DNA): TGCGCCAGCAGCTTGGGAGACAGGGTTGGGGATACGCAGTATTTT. Its translation is CASSLGDRVGDTQYF.

CDR3 in amino acids: CASSFSGGGFTEAFF. CDR3 in DNA: TGTGCCAGCAGTTTTTCAGGGGGTGGATTCACTGAAGCTTTCTTT. The chain links TRBV28 to TRBJ1-1, with 7 positions matching TRBD1. The CDR3 loop spans 15 amino acids. V dropped 3 bases and J dropped 4; count of bases not matched to a gene: 8. Germline V gives CDR1 MDHEN, CDR2 SYDVKM.

This clone was counted a single time. This rearrangement joins TRBV7-9 to TRBJ2-3; TRBD2 agrees at 11 bases. V gave up 2 bases and J gave up 4 bases; unmatched junction bases: 5. This CDR3 comprises 16 residues. CDR1 is SEHNR and CDR2 is FQNEAQ in the germline V gene (reference sequence). Written as DNA, the CDR3 is TGTGCCAGCAGCTTACCGGGACTAGCGGTTCCAGATACGCAGTATTTT. Its protein product is CASSLPGLAVPDTQYF.

As to this clone: The junction differs from germline at one of its ends, possibly a read error. The chain couples TRBV7-7 to TRBJ2-5; D possibly corresponds to TRBD2 (6 bases). CDR3 length equals 13 residues. Per the germline V gene, CDR1 is SSHAT and CDR2 is FNYEAQ (reference sequence). The CDR3 loop is CASSFRLGETQYF. The CDR3 region has the DNA TGTGCTAGCAGCTTTAGACTAGGAGAGACCCAGTACTTC. The full variable domain, with the rest looked up from reference TRBV7-7 and TRBJ2-5, is GAGVSQSPRYKVTKRGQDVTLRCDPISSHATLYWYQQALGQGPEFLTYFNYEAQPDKSGLPSDRFSAERPEGSISTLTIQRTEQRDSAMYRCASSFRLGETQYFGPGTRLLVL.

The chain carries TRBV6-1 and TRBJ2-7; D call uncertain. CDR1 is MNHNS, CDR2 SASEGT, per germline. The germline V and J ends were trimmed by 4 bases and 5 bases, with 15 bases remaining between them. The CDR3 has 14 amino acids. CDR3 bases: TGTGCCAGCAGTGGCGACTCCCAAGGCGACGAGCAGTACTTC. Residues: CASSGDSQGDEQYF.

The chain links TRBV7-3 to TRBJ1-6, with D possibly TRBD1 on 6 matching bases. The germline gives CDR1 SGHTA, CDR2 FQGTGA. The CDR3 spans 15 residues. Trimming shortened V by 5 bases and J by 9 bases, and 17 bases separated the two germline ends. The CDR3, as DNA: TGTGCCAGCAGCCCGCGGGGGCAGTGGGGTTCACCCCTCCACTTT. As protein: CASSPRGQWGSPLHF.

This sequence joins TRBV5-1 and TRBJ1-2; 7 positions agree with TRBD1. The CDR3 has 13 amino acids. Trimming removed 3 bases from V and 3 bases from J; junction bases left unmatched: 2. CDR1 SGHRS and CDR2 YFSETQ come from the germline V gene. The CDR3 DNA reads as TGCGCCAGCAGCTCGCAGGGGGACTATGGCTACACCTTC. It codes for CASSSQGDYGYTF.

This clone occurred once. The rearrangement links TRBV18 to TRBJ2-7; D might be TRBD1 (6 bases). V lost 6 bases and J 5 bases, leaving 11 bases between the germline ends. CDR1 and CDR2 (germline): KGHSH, LQKENI. The CDR3 consists of 12 residues. DNA of the CDR3: TGTGCCAGCTCTTCCAACAGGGACGAGCAGTACGTC. Protein sequence: CASSSNRDEQYV.

Only a few counts were recorded for this clone. CDR3 DNA: TGTGCCAGTTACGCAGGGCTAGGCACTGAAGCTTTCTTT. Protein: CASYAGLGTEAFF. The V call is TRBV19, the J call TRBJ1-1; D may be TRBD1 (5 bases). Deletions cut 8 bases from V and 4 bases from J, with 14 bases between. Germline CDR1 reads LNHDA; CDR2 reads SQIVND (reference sequence). The CDR3 has 13 residues. Filled out from reference TRBV19 and TRBJ1-1, the complete variable domain reads DGGITQSPKYLFRKEGQNVTLSCEQNLNHDAMYWYRQDPGQGLRLIYYSQIVNDFQKGDIAEGYSVSREKKESFPLTVTSAQKNPTAFYLCASYAGLGTEAFFGQGTRLTVV.

The chain recombines TRBV7-8 with TRBJ2-7; 10 bases are a match to TRBD2. With V trimmed by 5 bases and J by 0 bases, 7 bases remained unmatched. The CDR3 is 16 residues long. Germline V lookup: CDR1 SGHVS, CDR2 FQNEAQ. The CDR3 is CASSIWLAGASYEQYF. Written as DNA, the CDR3 is TGTGCCAGCAGCATCTGGCTAGCGGGGGCCTCCTACGAGCAGTACTTC.